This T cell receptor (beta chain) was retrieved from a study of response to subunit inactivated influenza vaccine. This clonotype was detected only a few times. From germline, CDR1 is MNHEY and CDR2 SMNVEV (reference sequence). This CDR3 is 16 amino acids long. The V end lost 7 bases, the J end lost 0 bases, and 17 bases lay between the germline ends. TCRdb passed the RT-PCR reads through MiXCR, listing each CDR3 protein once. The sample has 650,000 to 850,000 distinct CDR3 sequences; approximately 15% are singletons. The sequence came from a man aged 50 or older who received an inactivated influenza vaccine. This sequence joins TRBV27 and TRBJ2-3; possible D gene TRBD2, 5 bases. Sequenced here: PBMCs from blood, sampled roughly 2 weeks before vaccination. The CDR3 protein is CASKLVAGASTDTQYF. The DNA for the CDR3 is TGTGCCAGCAAACTAGTGGCCGGAGCTAGCACAGATACGCAGTATTTT.